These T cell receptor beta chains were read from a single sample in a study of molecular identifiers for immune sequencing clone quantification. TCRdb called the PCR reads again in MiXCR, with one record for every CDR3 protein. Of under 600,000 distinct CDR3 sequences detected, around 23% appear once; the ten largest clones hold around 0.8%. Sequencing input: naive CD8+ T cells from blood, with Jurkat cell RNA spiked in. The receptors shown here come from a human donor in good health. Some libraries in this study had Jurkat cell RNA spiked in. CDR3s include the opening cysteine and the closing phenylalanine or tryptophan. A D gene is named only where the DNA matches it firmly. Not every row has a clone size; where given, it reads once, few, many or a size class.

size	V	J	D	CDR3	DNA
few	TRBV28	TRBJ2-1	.	CASSLLVPDPSSYNEQFF	TGTGCCAGCAGTCTTTTAGTTCCCGATCCGAGCTCCTACAATGAGCAGTTCTTC
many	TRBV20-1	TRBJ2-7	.	CSAKAGGSYEQYF	TGCAGTGCCAAGGCGGGCGGATCCTACGAGCAGTACTTC
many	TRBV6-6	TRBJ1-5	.	CASSSTGSIFNQPQHF	TGTGCCAGCAGTTCCACTGGTAGTATCTTCAATCAGCCCCAGCATTTT
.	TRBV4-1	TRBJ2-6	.	CASSQEGGLLIISGANVLTF	TGCGCCAGCAGCCAAGAGGGGGGTCTCCTTATCATCTCTGGGGCCAACGTCCTGACTTTC
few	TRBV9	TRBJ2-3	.	CASSAAEAGMTTDTQYF	TGTGCCAGCAGCGCCGCGGAGGCGGGGATGACCACAGATACGCAGTATTTT
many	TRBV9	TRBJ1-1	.	CASSVETGNTEAFF	TGTGCCAGCAGCGTAGAGACAGGGAACACTGAAGCTTTCTTT
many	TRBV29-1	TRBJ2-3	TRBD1	CSVVPGQGSDTQYF	TGCAGCGTAGTACCGGGACAGGGGTCAGATACGCAGTATTTT
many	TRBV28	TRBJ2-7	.	CASSFFGGGYEQYF	TGTGCCAGCAGTTTTTTCGGGGGCGGCTACGAGCAGTACTTC
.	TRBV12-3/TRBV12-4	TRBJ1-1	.	CAISPGNTEAFF	TGTGCCATCAGTCCAGGGAATACTGAAGCTTTCTTT
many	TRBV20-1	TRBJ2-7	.	CSAREAGALNEQYF	TGCAGTGCTAGAGAGGCGGGGGCCTTGAACGAGCAGTACTTC
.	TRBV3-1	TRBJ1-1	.	CASSQVSITKGGTEAFF	TGTGCCAGCAGCCAAGTGAGTATAACAAAAGGGGGCACTGAAGCTTTCTTT
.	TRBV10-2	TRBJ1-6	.	CATKPGAGASPLHF	TGCGCCACCAAACCGGGGGCAGGGGCTTCACCCCTCCACTTT
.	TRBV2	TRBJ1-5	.	CAGSPISSRGLSNQPQHF	TGTGCCGGCAGTCCTATATCTTCCAGGGGATTAAGCAATCAGCCCCAGCATTTT
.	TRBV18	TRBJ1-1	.	CASSLFGDLNTEAFF	TGTGCCAGCTCATTGTTCGGGGATTTGAACACTGAAGCTTTCTTT
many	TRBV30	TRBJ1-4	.	CAWSDGSATNEKLFF	TGTGCCTGGAGTGACGGCTCAGCAACTAATGAAAAACTGTTTTTT
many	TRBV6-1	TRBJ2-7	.	CASKTGGYEQYF	TGTGCCAGCAAGACAGGAGGGTACGAGCAGTACTTC
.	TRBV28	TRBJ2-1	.	CASSLSQGTYNEQFF	TGTGCCAGCAGTTTGTCTCAGGGTACCTACAATGAGCAGTTCTTC
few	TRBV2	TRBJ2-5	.	CASSGGTWAETQYF	TGTGCCAGCAGTGGGGGGACTTGGGCGGAGACCCAGTACTTC
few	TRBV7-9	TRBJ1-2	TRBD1	CASSLLQGASNYGYTF	TGTGCCAGCAGCTTACTACAGGGGGCGTCTAACTATGGCTACACCTTC
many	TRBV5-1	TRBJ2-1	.	CAPSLRGRDNEQFF	TGCGCCCCCAGCTTGCGCGGTAGGGACAATGAGCAGTTCTTC
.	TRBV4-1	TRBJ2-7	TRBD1	CASSQAYGTAYEQYF	TGCGCCAGCAGCCAAGCTTATGGGACAGCCTACGAGCAGTACTTC
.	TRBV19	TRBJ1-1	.	CASSPGYTGAFF	TGTGCCAGTAGCCCCGGGTACACTGGAGCTTTCTTT
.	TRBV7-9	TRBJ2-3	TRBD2	CASSHNWGSGDTQYF	TGTGCCAGCAGCCATAACTGGGGTAGCGGGGACACGCAGTATTTT
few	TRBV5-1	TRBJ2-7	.	CARSPDGDEQYF	TGCGCCCGCAGTCCGGACGGGGACGAGCAGTACTTC
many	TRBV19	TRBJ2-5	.	CASQQAGETQYF	TGTGCCAGTCAACAAGCCGGAGAGACCCAGTACTTC
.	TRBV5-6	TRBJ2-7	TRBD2	CASSSPGTSWYEQYF	TGTGCCAGCAGCTCCCCGGGGACTAGCTGGTACGAGCAGTACTTC
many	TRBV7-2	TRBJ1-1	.	CASSPPNFGTEAFF	TGTGCCAGCAGCCCCCCTAATTTCGGCACTGAAGCTTTCTTT
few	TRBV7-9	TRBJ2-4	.	CASSLSIDLAKNIQYF	TGTGCCAGCAGCTTATCGATAGATCTAGCCAAAAACATTCAGTACTTC
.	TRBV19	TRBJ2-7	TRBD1	CASSNRTGRREQYF	TGTGCCAGTAGTAATCGGACAGGTCGACGTGAGCAGTACTTC